The 8 T cell receptor beta chains given below trace back to one sample, sequenced in a study of technical replicates of blood from a handful of donors. Libraries were prepared by immunoSEQ multiplex PCR; TCRdb keeps only in-frame clonotypes and omits some of them. The table includes more than 55,000 clones, roughly nine tenths detected once. Source material: T cells isolated from PBMCs. Receptors originate from a human donor in good health.

The gene calls are TRBV6-5 and TRBJ2-7; 9 bases are a match to TRBD2. Germline V gives CDR1 MNHEY, CDR2 SVGAGI. The V and J ends lost 4 bases and 3 bases, in that order; junction bases with no gene match: 7. The CDR3 runs 15 residues. In DNA form, the CDR3 reads TGTGCCAGCAGTTCCATAGCGGGAGAAGGCTACGAGCAGTACTTC. Translation: CASSSIAGEGYEQYF.

The V and J genes are TRBV19 and TRBJ1-5, with D possibly being TRBD1 (6 bases). With 5 bases removed from V and 5 bases from J, the gap between germline ends came to 22 bases. Germline V gene lookup returns CDR1 LNHDA and CDR2 SQIVND (reference sequence). The CDR3 runs to 17 residues. The CDR3 is CASSPRGRGAPHQPQHF. CDR3 bases: TGTGCCAGTAGTCCGAGGGGGAGGGGGGCGCCCCATCAGCCCCAGCATTTT.

The count of this clone is one. This rearrangement joins TRBV4-3 to TRBJ2-7, with D perhaps TRBD2 (6 bases). Trimming cost V 5 bases and J 0 bases, with 14 bases left between them. The CDR3 runs to 15 residues. Germline CDR1 and CDR2: LGHNA and YSLEER. The CDR3 DNA is TGCGCCAGCAGCGTCCGCGGGGATAGCTCCTACGAGCAGTACTTC. The encoded protein is CASSVRGDSSYEQYF.

J is TRBJ2-2 and V is TRBV11-1; unclear D gene. This CDR3 is 13 amino acids long. Trimming left V 1 base short and J 5 bases short, with 5 bases between. From germline, CDR1 is SGHAT and CDR2 FQDESV (reference sequence). The CDR3 DNA reads as TGTGCCAGCAGCTTAGGAGTTACCGGGGAGCTGTTTTTT. This sequence encodes CASSLGVTGELFF.

The chain joins TRBV27 to TRBJ2-7; D not certain. This CDR3 spans 15 amino acids. Germline V gene data show CDR1 as MNHEY and CDR2 as SMNVEV (reference sequence). Trimming removed 4 bases from V and 1 base from J, with 14 bases in between. In DNA form, the CDR3 reads TGTGCCAGCAGTTCCCGACTGAGAGAGTCCTACGAGCAGTACTTC. Protein product: CASSSRLRESYEQYF.

This chain connects TRBV4-2 to TRBJ2-2, with 9 nucleotides matching TRBD2. The germline V gene encodes CDR1 LGHNA and CDR2 YNFKEQ. The CDR3 loop spans 16 amino acids. V trimming: 0 bases; J trimming: 6 bases; junction bases outside the gene matches: 5. The DNA of the CDR3 is TGTGCCAGCAGCCAAGATAACATAGCGGGAGCCGGGGAGCTGTTTTTT. Protein sequence: CASSQDNIAGAGELFF.

This chain uses TRBV25-1 with TRBJ1-2; D ambiguous. Trimming pared 3 bases from V and 4 bases from J, leaving 15 bases between. The germline V gene has CDR1 MGHDK and CDR2 SYGVNS. CDR3 size: 15 residues. The CDR3 coding sequence is TGTGCCAGCAGTGATTCGGGTGGAACTGTCTATGGCTACACCTTC. This sequence encodes CASSDSGGTVYGYTF.

The V call is TRBV11-3, the J call TRBJ1-1; D unresolved. V gave up 3 bases and J gave up 7 bases, with 9 bases separating them. The germline V gene encodes CDR1 SGHNT and CDR2 YENEEA. This CDR3 has 12 residues. In nucleotides, the CDR3 is TGTGCCAGCAGCTTGACGGGAATTGAAGCTTTCTTT. Amino acids: CASSLTGIEAFF.